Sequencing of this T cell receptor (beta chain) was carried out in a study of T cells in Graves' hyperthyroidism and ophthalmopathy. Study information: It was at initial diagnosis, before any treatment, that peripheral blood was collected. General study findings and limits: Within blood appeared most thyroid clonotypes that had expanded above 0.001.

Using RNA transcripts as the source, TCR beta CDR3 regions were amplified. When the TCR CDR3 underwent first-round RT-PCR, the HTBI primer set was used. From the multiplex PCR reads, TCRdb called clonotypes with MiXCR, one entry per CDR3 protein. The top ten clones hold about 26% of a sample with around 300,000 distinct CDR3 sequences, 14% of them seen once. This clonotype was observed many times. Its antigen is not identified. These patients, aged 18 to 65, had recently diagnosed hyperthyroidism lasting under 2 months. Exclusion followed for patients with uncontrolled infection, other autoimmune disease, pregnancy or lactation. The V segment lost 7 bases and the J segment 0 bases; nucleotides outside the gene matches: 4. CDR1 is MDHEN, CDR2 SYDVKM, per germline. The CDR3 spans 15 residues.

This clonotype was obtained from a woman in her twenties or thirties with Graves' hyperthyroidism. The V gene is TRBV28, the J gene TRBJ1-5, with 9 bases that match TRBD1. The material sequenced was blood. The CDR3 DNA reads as TGTGCCAGCAAAGGGACAGGGAGTAGCAATCAGCCCCAGCATTTT. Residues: CASKGTGSSNQPQHF.